This entry lists 9 T cell receptor beta chains sequenced from one sample in a study of T-cell memory formation after mild COVID-19. One entry per CDR3 protein, called by TCRdb with MiXCR from the 5' RACE reads. This table has approximately 580,000 distinct CDR3 sequences, about a fifth appearing once. Material for sequencing was PBMCs or a T cell subset sorted from them (not recorded which). The origin of the receptors is an adult woman who had mild COVID-19 (a few samples of this study predate the infection). Cell type and time point are not known.

The chain recombines TRBV7-8 with TRBJ1-1, with a tentative D call TRBD1 (6 bases). CDR1 is SGHVS, CDR2 FQNEAQ, per germline. The V end was cut by 4 bases, the J end by 3 bases, with 15 bases between. The CDR3 runs to 15 residues. The CDR3 DNA reads TGTGCCAGCAGCTCTCGTACAGGGAATGACACTGAAGCTTTCTTT. This translates into CASSSRTGNDTEAFF.

V is TRBV3-1 and J is TRBJ2-1, with TRBD2 matching 11 bases. The germline CDR1 and CDR2 sequences are LGHDT and YNNKEL (reference sequence). The CDR3 loop spans 15 amino acids. V gave up 2 bases and J gave up 9 bases; unmatched junction bases: 6. CDR3 coding DNA: TGTGCCAGCAGCCAACAACTAGCGGGGGATGGTGAGCAGTTCTTC. Its translation is CASSQQLAGDGEQFF.

The chain couples TRBV30 to TRBJ2-7; 14 bases map to TRBD2. J lost 9 bases, V lost 4 bases, and 8 bases had no gene match. The CDR3 is 14 residues long. Looked up from germline, CDR1 is GTSNPN and CDR2 is SVGIG (reference sequence). CDR3 region: CAWNTGTSGRLQYF. The CDR3 DNA reads TGTGCCTGGAATACCGGGACTAGCGGGAGACTGCAGTACTTC. Full variable domain (missing parts from reference TRBV30 and TRBJ2-7): SQTIHQWPATLVQPVGSPLSLECTVEGTSNPNLYWYRQAAGRGLQLLFYSVGIGQISSEVPQNLSASRPQDRQFILSSKKLLLSDSGFYLCAWNTGTSGRLQYFGPGTRLTVT.

V is TRBV11-3 and J is TRBJ2-2; no reliable D call. The CDR3 runs to 14 residues. V was shortened by 0 bases and J by 8 bases, with 10 bases between the two germline ends. Per germline, CDR1 SGHNT and CDR2 YENEEA. The CDR3 region is CASSLEARGGELFF. CDR3 DNA: TGTGCCAGCAGCTTAGAGGCCAGAGGTGGGGAGCTGTTTTTT.

This clonotype was observed a handful of times. The rearrangement joins TRBV30 to TRBJ1-5; 8 nucleotides align to TRBD1. Germline CDR1 GTSNPN, CDR2 SVGIG (reference sequence). The ends lost 0 bases at V and 5 bases at J; junction bases unmatched: 0. The CDR3 sequence is 13 residues long. This CDR3 reads CAWSVTGDQPQHF. CDR3 sequence (DNA): TGTGCCTGGAGTGTGACAGGGGATCAGCCCCAGCATTTT.

V is TRBV9 and J is TRBJ1-1; 7 bases are a match to TRBD1. The trim removed 0 bases at V and 4 bases at J, leaving 6 bases unmatched. Germline V gives CDR1 SGDLS, CDR2 YYNGEE. The CDR3 is 15 residues long. CDR3 protein: CASSVGGAGGTEAFF. The CDR3 DNA sequence: TGTGCCAGCAGCGTAGGAGGGGCAGGGGGCACTGAAGCTTTCTTT.

This rearrangement joins TRBV15 to TRBJ1-5, with 7 bases fitting TRBD1. The CDR3 has 18 residues. Germline CDR1 reads LNHNV; CDR2 reads YYDKDF (reference sequence). V was pared by 1 base and J by 0 bases, with 9 bases of the junction left unmatched. The CDR3 here is CATSRGRQGGDSNQPQHF. The DNA for the CDR3 is TGTGCCACCAGCAGAGGAAGACAGGGTGGGGATAGCAATCAGCCCCAGCATTTT.

This clonotype was observed a few times. The chain links TRBV30 to TRBJ2-3; the D gene is possibly TRBD2 (8 bases). The V end was cut by 4 bases, the J end by 5 bases, with 22 bases between. The CDR3 runs to 16 residues. Per the germline V gene, CDR1 is GTSNPN and CDR2 is SVGIG (reference sequence). The chain's CDR3 is CAWMKGATSVGDTQYF. The CDR3 DNA sequence: TGTGCCTGGATGAAGGGGGCGACTAGCGTTGGAGATACGCAGTATTTT.

This clonotype showed up just a few times. V gene TRBV12-3 or TRBV12-4 combines with J gene TRBJ1-6, with 8 bases identical to TRBD1. The V segment lost 2 bases and the J segment 7 bases; nucleotides outside the gene matches: 4. The length of the CDR3 is 15 residues. The CDR3 bases are TGTGCCAGCAGTTTACGGACAGGGACGAATTCACCCCTCCACTTT. It encodes CASSLRTGTNSPLHF.